The 24 T cell receptor beta chains below were found in one sample sequenced in a study of blood T cells in healthy people across ages. A second PCR of 7 to 11 cycles used a sample-barcoded 5' primer and a J-beta primer mix. TCRdb passed the 5' RACE reads through MiXCR, listing each CDR3 protein once. In the table there are about 800,000 distinct CDR3 sequences, roughly 64% of which are singletons. What was sequenced was blood. These receptors originate from a man aged 25-45 years in good health.

V and J are TRBV12-3 or TRBV12-4 and TRBJ2-5, with D perhaps matching TRBD1 or TRBD2 (5 bases each). Near its end, the DNA agrees better with TRBJ2-7, so the J call may be wrong. This CDR3 region has 15 residues. In DNA form, the CDR3 reads TGTGCCAGCCAAAACAAAGGGGAGATTGAATACGAGCAGTACTTC. This gives the protein CASQNKGEIEYEQYF.

The rearrangement uses TRBV20-1 and TRBJ1-2; TRBD1 aligns across 11 bases. The CDR3 loop spans 15 amino acids. CDR1 is DFQATT, CDR2 SNEGSKA, per germline (reference sequence). The V gene end was trimmed by 5 bases and the J gene end by 6 bases; junction bases not matched to a gene: 11. CDR3 nucleotides: TGCAGTGCTCTAACGGGACAGGGGGAAGAGGATGGCTACACCTTC. The encoded protein is CSALTGQGEEDGYTF.

The chain carries TRBV6-2 or TRBV6-3 and TRBJ1-6, with D unresolved. CDR1 MNHEY and CDR2 SVGEGT come from the germline V gene. This CDR3 comprises 13 residues. Between the trimmed V and J ends, which lost 1 base and 7 bases, there was a span of 5 bases. This chain's CDR3 is CASSYFGNSPLHF. CDR3 nucleotide sequence: TGTGCCAGCAGTTACTTTGGGAATTCACCCCTCCACTTT.

The V gene is TRBV11-2, the J gene TRBJ2-6; D remains ambiguous. Germline CDR1 reads SGHAT; CDR2 reads FQNNGV. There are 14 residues in the CDR3. Trimming shortened V by 4 bases and J by 3 bases, and 7 bases separated the two germline ends. CDR3 residues: CASSSEFGANVLTF. The CDR3 DNA sequence: TGTGCCAGCAGCTCCGAGTTTGGGGCCAACGTCCTGACTTTC.

This chain links TRBV19 with TRBJ2-6; the D gene could be TRBD1 or TRBD2 (5 bases each). This CDR3 has 15 amino acids. With 11 bases removed from V and 0 bases from J, the gap between germline ends came to 14 bases. Germline CDR1 is LNHDA and CDR2 is SQIVND (reference sequence). Written as DNA, the CDR3 is TGTGCCTCTGAGGGGCCCAACTCTGGGGCCAACGTCCTGACTTTC. Amino acids: CASEGPNSGANVLTF.

In its sample, this clonotype was seen once. An end of the junction differs from the germline gene, which may be a read error. J is TRBJ2-3 and V is TRBV5-1; D call uncertain. The CDR3 has 14 residues. CDR1 is SGHRS, CDR2 YFSETQ, per germline. The chain's CDR3 is CASSLQSSTDAQYF. As DNA, the CDR3 is TGCGCCAGCAGCTTACAGAGCAGCACAGATGCGCAGTATTTT.

This clonotype turned up a few times. The rearrangement joins TRBV5-5 to TRBJ2-5; possible D gene TRBD2, 6 bases. The CDR3 is 15 amino acids. V gave up 4 bases and J gave up 5 bases, with 18 bases separating them. Germline V gene sequence: CDR1 SGHKS, CDR2 YYEKEE (reference sequence). DNA of the CDR3: TGTGCCAGCAGCCTGGGACTGAACCCGGGGGAGACCCAGTACTTC. Protein: CASSLGLNPGETQYF. Full variable domain (rest looked up from reference TRBV5-5 and TRBJ2-5): DAGVTQSPTHLIKTRGQQVTLRCSPISGHKSVSWYQQVLGQGPQFIFQYYEKEERGRGNFPDRFSARQFPNYSSELNVNALLLGDSALYLCASSLGLNPGETQYFGPGTRLLVL.

The chain uses TRBV20-1 and TRBJ2-2; D is ambiguous. This CDR3 spans 11 amino acids. V was trimmed by 5 bases and J by 8 bases, leaving 9 bases between them. Looked up from germline, CDR1 is DFQATT and CDR2 is SNEGSKA (reference sequence). In DNA form, the CDR3 reads TGCAGTGCTGGACGTTTTGGGGAGCTGTTTTTT. This encodes CSAGRFGELFF.

This chain links TRBV7-9 with TRBJ2-7; 7 bases agree with TRBD2. J was trimmed by 3 bases and V by 5 bases; bases with no gene match: 7. Germline assignment: CDR1 SEHNR and CDR2 FQNEAQ (reference sequence). This CDR3 comprises 14 residues. The CDR3 sequence is CASSASGGRYEQYF. Written as DNA, the CDR3 is TGTGCCAGCAGCGCCTCGGGAGGCCGCTACGAGCAGTACTTC.

The CDR3: CASRPGTAFYEQYF. In DNA form, the CDR3 reads TGTGCCAGCAGACCCGGGACTGCATTCTACGAGCAGTACTTC. The chain employs TRBV6-6 and TRBJ2-7; a possible D gene is TRBD2 (6 bases). V lost 6 bases, J lost 3 bases, and 15 bases lay in between. CDR1 and CDR2 (germline): MNHNY, SVGAGI (reference sequence). This CDR3 is built from 14 residues.

This chain uses TRBV24-1 with TRBJ2-1; 10 bases are shared with TRBD2. V gave up 4 bases and J gave up 7 bases; unmatched junction bases: 6. The CDR3 has 15 residues. Germline values: CDR1 KGHDR, CDR2 SFDVKD. CDR3 amino acids: CATSDPGLARNEQFF. The CDR3 bases are TGTGCCACCAGTGACCCGGGACTAGCGAGGAATGAGCAGTTCTTC.

The J gene is TRBJ1-2, the V gene TRBV27; 7 nucleotides align to TRBD1. The CDR3 has 14 amino acids. The V and J ends lost 9 bases and 6 bases, in that order; junction bases with no gene match: 13. The germline V gene has CDR1 MNHEY and CDR2 SMNVEV (reference sequence). CDR3 in DNA: TGTGCCAGAAGTACAAACAGGGGAACGGATGGCTACACCTTC. Amino acids: CARSTNRGTDGYTF.

This clonotype was counted a few times. The chain combines TRBV29-1 with TRBJ1-2, with D unclear. Between the trimmed V and J ends, which lost 2 bases and 0 bases, there was a span of 4 bases. The length of the CDR3 is 12 residues. Germline values: CDR1 SQVTM, CDR2 ANQGSEA. The CDR3 nucleotides are TGCAGCGTTGAACAGTCTAACTATGGCTACACCTTC. This translates into CSVEQSNYGYTF.

This clonotype was recorded a few times. The V and J genes are TRBV28 and TRBJ2-5; TRBD1 might be the D (5 bases). The J call may be wrong; the DNA end is better matched by TRBJ2-7. This CDR3 has 13 amino acids. Germline V lookup: CDR1 MDHEN, CDR2 SYDVKM. CDR3 bases: TGTGCCAGCTTGGGCAGGGCGAACTACGAGCAGTACTTC. Amino acid sequence: CASLGRANYEQYF.

The J gene is TRBJ2-7, the V gene TRBV6-5; a possible D gene is TRBD1 (6 bases). The J call is in doubt because the DNA end fits TRBJ2-4 better. Per the germline V gene, CDR1 is MNHEY and CDR2 is SVGAGI. The CDR3 runs 15 residues. The CDR3 DNA sequence: TGTGCCAGCAGCCCCACCCGGTCACAGGGAAACATTCAGTACTTC. Its translation is CASSPTRSQGNIQYF.

The rearrangement uses TRBV7-6 and TRBJ2-7; D may be TRBD2 (5 bases). The tail of the sequence fits TRBJ2-5 better, so the J call may be wrong. The CDR3 is made up of 15 amino acids. The germline gives CDR1 SGHVS, CDR2 FNYEAQ. The CDR3 here is CASSHASSGKETQYF. CDR3 sequence (DNA): TGTGCCAGCAGTCACGCGTCGTCGGGGAAAGAGACCCAGTACTTC.

This chain connects TRBV5-1 to TRBJ1-2, with unresolved D. CDR3 size: 14 residues. Trimming removed 0 bases from V and 4 bases from J, with 10 bases in between. Per the germline V gene, CDR1 is SGHRS and CDR2 is YFSETQ. CDR3 sequence: CASSLDQVGYGYTF. The CDR3 bases are TGCGCCAGCAGCTTGGACCAGGTCGGCTATGGCTACACCTTC.

As concerns this clonotype: Germline and junction disagree at one end, which may indicate a read error. This sequence joins TRBV29-1 and TRBJ2-7; 7 nucleotides agree with TRBD2. Germline assignment: CDR1 SQVTM and CDR2 ANQGSEA. This CDR3 comprises 13 residues. The CDR3 region has the DNA TGCAGCGCCATTAGCGGGCCCTCCTACGAGCAGCACTTC. Its protein is CSAISGPSYEQHF.

This clonotype turned up a few times. The rearrangement uses TRBV6-1 and TRBJ2-4, with TRBD2 matching over 13 bases. The end of the DNA aligns better with TRBJ2-7, so the J call may be wrong. The CDR3 is made up of 15 amino acids. Germline-derived CDR1 and CDR2 are MNHNS and SASEGT. Here the CDR3 reads CAGGGSGLAGDEQYF. CDR3 bases: TGTGCCGGTGGCGGATCCGGACTAGCGGGAGACGAGCAGTACTTC.

This chain uses TRBV7-2 with TRBJ2-1; 9 bases agree with TRBD2. The J segment lost 6 bases and the V segment lost 0 bases, leaving 3 bases of the junction unmatched. The CDR3 contains 15 residues. Germline CDR1 and CDR2: SGHTA and FQGNSA. The CDR3 protein is CASSLAAGGGNEQFF. The DNA of the CDR3 is TGTGCCAGCAGCTTAGCAGCGGGGGGAGGCAATGAGCAGTTCTTC.

The chain joins TRBV28 to TRBJ2-1; tentatively, D is TRBD1 (6 bases). Germline V gene sequence: CDR1 MDHEN, CDR2 SYDVKM. The V gene lost 6 bases and the J gene lost 4 bases, with 22 bases spanning the gap. This CDR3 contains 17 residues. CDR3 sequence (DNA): TGTGCCAGCAGCCGCACAGGGTTTTCCACAAAATACAATGAGCAGTTCTTC. Its translation: CASSRTGFSTKYNEQFF. The variable domain in full, with the rest retrieved from reference TRBV28 and TRBJ2-1, is DVKVTQSSRYLVKRTGEKVFLECVQDMDHENMFWYRQDPGLGLRLIYFSYDVKMKEKGDIPEGYSVSREKKERFSLILESASTNQTSMYLCASSRTGFSTKYNEQFFGPGTRLTVL.

This sequence joins TRBV20-1 and TRBJ1-1; D is undetermined. V was trimmed by 3 bases and J by 3 bases, leaving 17 bases between them. The germline V gene encodes CDR1 DFQATT and CDR2 SNEGSKA (reference sequence). This CDR3 has 15 amino acids. The DNA of the CDR3 is TGCAGTGCTAGCGGTAGCCTCGCCATGCACACTGAAGCTTTCTTT. Translated: CSASGSLAMHTEAFF.

The chain is built from TRBV2 and TRBJ2-5; 13 bases align to TRBD2. V lost 8 bases and J lost 5; bases outside the gene matches: 11. The CDR3 consists of 16 residues. Germline assignment: CDR1 SNHLY and CDR2 FYNNEI. The CDR3 reads CASGAGTSGKEETQYF. Here the CDR3 DNA reads TGTGCCAGCGGAGCCGGGACTAGCGGGAAGGAGGAGACCCAGTACTTC.

J is TRBJ1-1 and V is TRBV6-6, with 8 bases identical to TRBD1. This CDR3 contains 13 residues. The V and J ends lost 8 bases and 5 bases, in that order; junction bases with no gene match: 7. The germline CDR1 and CDR2 sequences are MNHNY and SVGAGI (reference sequence). The CDR3 coding sequence is TGTGCCAGCTCAAGGACAGGGAGGACTGAAGCTTTCTTT. As protein: CASSRTGRTEAFF.